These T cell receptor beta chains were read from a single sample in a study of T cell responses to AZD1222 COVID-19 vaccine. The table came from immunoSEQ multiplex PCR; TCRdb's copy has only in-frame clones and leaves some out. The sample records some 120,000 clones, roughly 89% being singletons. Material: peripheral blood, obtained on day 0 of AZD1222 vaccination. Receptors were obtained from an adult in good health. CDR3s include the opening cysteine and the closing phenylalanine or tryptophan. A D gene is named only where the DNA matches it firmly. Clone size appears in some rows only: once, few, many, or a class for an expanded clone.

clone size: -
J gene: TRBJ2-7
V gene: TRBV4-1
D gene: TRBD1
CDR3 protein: CASSQYGTGVISEQYF
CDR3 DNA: TGCGCCAGCAGCCAATACGGGACAGGGGTAATAAGCGAGCAGTACTTC

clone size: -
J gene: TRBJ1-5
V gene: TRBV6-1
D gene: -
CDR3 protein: CASSEVSSNQPQHF
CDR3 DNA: TGTGCCAGCAGTGAAGTTTCGAGCAATCAGCCCCAGCATTTT

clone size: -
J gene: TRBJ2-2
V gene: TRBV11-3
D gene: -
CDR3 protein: CASSPQATGELFF
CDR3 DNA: TGTGCCAGCAGCCCCCAGGCCACCGGGGAGCTGTTTTTT

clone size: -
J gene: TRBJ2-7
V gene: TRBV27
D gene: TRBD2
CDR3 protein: CASSLSGLAGGHYEQYF
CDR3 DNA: TGTGCCAGCAGTTTATCCGGACTAGCGGGAGGTCACTACGAGCAGTACTTC

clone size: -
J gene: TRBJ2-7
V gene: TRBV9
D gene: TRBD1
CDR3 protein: CASSPGTVAYEQYF
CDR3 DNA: TGTGCCAGCAGCCCCGGGACAGTCGCCTACGAGCAGTACTTC

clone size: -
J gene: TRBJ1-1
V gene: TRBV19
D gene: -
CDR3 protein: CASPRGTEAFF
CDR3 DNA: TGTGCCAGCCCTCGAGGCACTGAAGCTTTCTTT

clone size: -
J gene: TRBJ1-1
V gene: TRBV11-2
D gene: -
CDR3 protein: CASSLGESEAFF
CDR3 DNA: TGTGCCAGCAGCTTGGGAGAGTCTGAGGCTTTCTTT

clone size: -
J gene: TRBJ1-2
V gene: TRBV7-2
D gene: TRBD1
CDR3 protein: CASSGQGGPYGYTF
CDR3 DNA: TGTGCCAGCAGCGGGCAGGGGGGACCCTATGGCTACACCTTC

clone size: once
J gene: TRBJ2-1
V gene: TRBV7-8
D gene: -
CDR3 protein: CASSFIPGANNEQFF
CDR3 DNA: TGTGCCAGCAGCTTCATCCCTGGGGCAAACAATGAGCAGTTCTTC

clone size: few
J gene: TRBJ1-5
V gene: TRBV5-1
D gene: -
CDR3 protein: CASSPQGGSNQPQHF
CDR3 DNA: TGCGCCAGCAGCCCACAGGGAGGCAGCAATCAGCCCCAGCATTTT

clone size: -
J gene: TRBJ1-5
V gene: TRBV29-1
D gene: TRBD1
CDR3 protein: CSARQGPGNQPQHF
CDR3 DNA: TGCAGCGCGAGACAGGGCCCGGGAAATCAGCCCCAGCATTTT

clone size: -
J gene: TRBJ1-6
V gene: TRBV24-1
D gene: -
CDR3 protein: CATSDLQWPPSSYNSPLHF
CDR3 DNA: TGTGCCACCAGTGATTTGCAATGGCCCCCCAGCTCCTATAATTCACCCCTCCACTTT

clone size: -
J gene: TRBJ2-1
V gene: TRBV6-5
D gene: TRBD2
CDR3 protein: CASKGGGARYNEQFF
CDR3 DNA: TGTGCCAGCAAGGGCGGGGGGGCTCGGTACAATGAGCAGTTCTTC

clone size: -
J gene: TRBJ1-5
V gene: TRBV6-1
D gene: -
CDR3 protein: CASSELDNYNQPQHF
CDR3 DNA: TGTGCCAGCAGTGAACTGGACAACTATAATCAGCCCCAGCATTTT

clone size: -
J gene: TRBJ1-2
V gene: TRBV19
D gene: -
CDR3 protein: CASTPRQGDINGYTF
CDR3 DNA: TGTGCCAGTACCCCTCGGCAGGGTGATATCAATGGCTACACCTTC

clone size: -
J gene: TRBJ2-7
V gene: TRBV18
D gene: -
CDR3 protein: CASSPRTGEEEQYF
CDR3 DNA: TGTGCCAGCTCACCGAGGACTGGCGAGGAGGAGCAGTACTTC

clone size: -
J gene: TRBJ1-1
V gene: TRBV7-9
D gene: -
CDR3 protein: CASSLGGSEVTEAFF
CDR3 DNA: TGTGCCAGCAGCTTAGGGGGCAGTGAAGTGACTGAAGCTTTCTTT

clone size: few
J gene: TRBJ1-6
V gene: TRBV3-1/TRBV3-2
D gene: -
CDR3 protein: CASSQEYRTSLHF
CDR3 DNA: TGTGCCAGCAGCCAAGAGTATCGGACGTCACTCCACTTT

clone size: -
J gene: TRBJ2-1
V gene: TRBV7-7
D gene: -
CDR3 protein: CASSSGHSIYNEQFF
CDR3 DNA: TGTGCCAGCAGCTCGGGTCACTCGATTTACAATGAGCAGTTCTTC

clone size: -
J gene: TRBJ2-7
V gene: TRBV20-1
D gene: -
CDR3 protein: CSAQGEQYF
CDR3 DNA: TGCAGTGCCCAGGGGGAGCAGTACTTC